Presented here are 21 T cell receptor beta chains from one specimen sequenced in a study of blood T cells in healthy people across ages. With a J-beta primer mix and a sample-barcoded 5' primer, a second PCR ran about 6 to 11 cycles. TCRdb processed the 5' RACE reads anew with MiXCR; each CDR3 protein has one entry. This table has about 1,400,000 distinct CDR3 sequences, around 59% appearing once. The sample taken for sequencing was blood. These receptor sequences come from a man in his late teens or twenties in good health.

The chain links TRBV12-3 or TRBV12-4 to TRBJ2-1; TRBD2 agrees at 7 bases. This CDR3 has 15 residues. The ends lost 4 bases at V and 2 bases at J; junction bases unmatched: 5. The CDR3 loop is CASSSLAQTYNEQFF. The CDR3 DNA is TGTGCCAGCAGTTCACTAGCGCAAACCTACAATGAGCAGTTCTTC.

V and J are TRBV5-1 and TRBJ2-3; TRBD2 agrees at 13 bases. With V trimmed by 5 bases and J by 6 bases, 6 bases remained unmatched. CDR1 is SGHRS and CDR2 is YFSETQ in the germline V gene. This CDR3 has 15 residues. The CDR3 DNA sequence: TGCGCCAGCAGATATACTAGCGGGAGGGCCGATACGCAGTATTTT. Protein sequence: CASRYTSGRADTQYF. Drawing the rest from reference TRBV5-1 and TRBJ2-3, the complete variable domain is KAGVTQTPRYLIKTRGQQVTLSCSPISGHRSVSWYQQTPGQGLQFLFEYFSETQRNKGNFPGRFSGRQFSNSRSEMNVSTLELGDSALYLCASRYTSGRADTQYFGPGTRLTVL.

The genes are TRBV28 and TRBJ2-7; D is undetermined. V lost 5 bases to trimming and J lost 6 bases, with 14 bases between them. Looked up from germline, CDR1 is MDHEN and CDR2 is SYDVKM. CDR3 length: 13 amino acids. The CDR3 loop is CASSVGLESEQYF. As DNA, the CDR3 is TGTGCCAGCAGTGTCGGGCTGGAAAGCGAGCAGTACTTC. The variable domain in full, with the rest retrieved from reference TRBV28 and TRBJ2-7, is DVKVTQSSRYLVKRTGEKVFLECVQDMDHENMFWYRQDPGLGLRLIYFSYDVKMKEKGDIPEGYSVSREKKERFSLILESASTNQTSMYLCASSVGLESEQYFGPGTRLTVT.

This clonotype was detected only a few times. The J gene is TRBJ1-2, the V gene TRBV29-1; D gene uncertain. In germline, CDR1 is SQVTM, CDR2 ANQGSEA. With 6 bases removed from V and 8 bases from J, the gap between germline ends came to 22 bases. The CDR3 runs to 14 residues. In DNA, the CDR3 is TGCAGCGTCGAACCCCTCGGGGAGGTGAGAGGCTACACCTTC. Its protein is CSVEPLGEVRGYTF. Using reference TRBV29-1 and TRBJ1-2 for the parts outside the CDR3, the full variable domain is SAVISQKPSRDICQRGTSLTIQCQVDSQVTMMFWYRQQPGQSLTLIATANQGSEATYESGFVIDKFPISRPNLTFSTLTVSNMSPEDSSIYLCSVEPLGEVRGYTFGSGTRLTVV.

The chain recombines TRBV3-1 with TRBJ1-2, with a tentative D call TRBD1 (6 bases). Germline loops: CDR1 LGHDT, CDR2 YNNKEL (reference sequence). Trimming removed 1 base from V and 8 bases from J, with 11 bases in between. This CDR3 has 13 amino acids. This CDR3 reads CASSQGQQGGYTF. As DNA, the CDR3 is TGTGCCAGCAGCCAAGGCCAACAGGGCGGCTACACCTTC.

This chain uses TRBV6-5 with TRBJ1-3; D gene ambiguous. The length of the CDR3 is 14 residues. V lost 2 bases and J lost 4, with 9 bases in between. From germline, CDR1 is MNHEY and CDR2 SVGAGI. As DNA, the CDR3 is TGTGCCAGCAGTTACGATGAAGGGGGAAACACCATATATTTT. It encodes CASSYDEGGNTIYF.

This sequence joins TRBV5-1 and TRBJ1-2, with a possible D match to TRBD1 (6 bases). Trimming removed 0 bases at V and 0 bases at J, with 12 bases between. The germline V gene has CDR1 SGHRS and CDR2 YFSETQ. The length of the CDR3 is 16 residues. In DNA, the CDR3 is TGCGCCAGCAGCTTGGCCGGGACAACTCCTAACTATGGCTACACCTTC. It yields the protein CASSLAGTTPNYGYTF.

The chain is built from TRBV10-3 and TRBJ1-3; TRBD1 aligns across 10 bases. The trim removed 5 bases at V and 0 bases at J, leaving 10 bases unmatched. The CDR3 loop spans 18 amino acids. CDR1 is ENHRY, CDR2 SYGVKD, per germline. The CDR3 reads CAISRDRGALSSGNTIYF. The CDR3 coding sequence is TGTGCCATCAGTCGGGACAGGGGCGCTTTATCCTCTGGAAACACCATATATTTT.

The gene calls are TRBV4-2 and TRBJ1-1; D gene unclear. V gave up 4 bases and J gave up 7 bases, with 19 bases separating them. This CDR3 comprises 15 residues. CDR1 and CDR2 from the germline V gene are LGHNA and YNFKEQ. The CDR3 sequence: CASSRQEEILVEAFF. CDR3 sequence (DNA): TGTGCCAGCAGCCGCCAGGAGGAGATCCTCGTTGAAGCTTTCTTT.

The chain couples TRBV20-1 to TRBJ2-1; TRBD2 agrees at 10 bases. Germline lookup yields CDR1 DFQATT and CDR2 SNEGSKA (reference sequence). This CDR3 contains 15 residues. The J segment lost 7 bases and the V segment lost 0 bases, leaving 6 bases of the junction unmatched. CDR3 sequence: CSARDTSGKGNEQFF. Here the CDR3 DNA reads TGCAGTGCTAGAGATACTAGCGGGAAAGGGAATGAGCAGTTCTTC.

The chain has TRBV20-1 and TRBJ2-5; maybe TRBD1 (5 bases). The CDR3 consists of 16 residues. The V end lost 0 bases, the J end lost 4 bases, and 18 bases lay between the germline ends. Germline CDR1 DFQATT, CDR2 SNEGSKA (reference sequence). In DNA, the CDR3 is TGCAGTGCTAGAGATCAATTTAGGGGCTACGGAGAGACCCAGTACTTC. Its protein product is CSARDQFRGYGETQYF.

The chain employs TRBV5-1 and TRBJ2-3, with D hard to call. Germline assignment: CDR1 SGHRS and CDR2 YFSETQ. The CDR3 totals 16 residues. V was clipped by 2 bases and J by 1 base, with 14 bases between them. CDR3 amino acids: CASSLPSGPRTDTQYF. The CDR3 bases are TGCGCCAGCAGCTTACCCTCCGGGCCTCGCACAGATACGCAGTATTTT. Looking up the rest from reference TRBV5-1 and TRBJ2-3 gives the full variable domain: KAGVTQTPRYLIKTRGQQVTLSCSPISGHRSVSWYQQTPGQGLQFLFEYFSETQRNKGNFPGRFSGRQFSNSRSEMNVSTLELGDSALYLCASSLPSGPRTDTQYFGPGTRLTVL.

This chain links TRBV2 with TRBJ1-6; 9 bases agree with TRBD1. Trimming at V came to 4 bases and at J to 6 bases, leaving 4 bases not matched to a gene. Germline CDR1 is SNHLY and CDR2 is FYNNEI. The length of the CDR3 is 15 residues. CDR3 sequence reads: CASSVTGGTNSPLHF. CDR3 sequence (DNA): TGTGCCAGCAGTGTCACAGGGGGCACTAATTCACCCCTCCACTTT.

This clonotype appeared once. Its ends do not fully match the called genes, so a read error is possible. The chain carries TRBV4-2 and TRBJ2-7; a weak D match, TRBD2 (5 bases). CDR1 and CDR2 (germline): LGHNA, YNFKEQ. This CDR3 comprises 15 residues. The CDR3, as DNA: TGTGCCAACAGCCAAGATCGGCCGGGGTCCTACGAGCAGTACTTC. Amino acid sequence: CANSQDRPGSYEQYF.

This clonotype was recorded a few times. V and J are TRBV29-1 and TRBJ2-5; no clear D gene. Germline CDR1 reads SQVTM; CDR2 reads ANQGSEA. This CDR3 has 14 residues. V was cut by 2 bases and J by 1 base, with 11 bases left in between. The CDR3 sequence: CSVESPRLQETQYF. The CDR3 DNA follows: TGCAGCGTTGAATCGCCGAGACTCCAAGAGACCCAGTACTTC.

This chain connects TRBV12-3 or TRBV12-4 to TRBJ2-1; D unresolved. This CDR3 has 12 amino acids. Trimming removed 5 bases at V and 6 bases at J, with 8 bases between. The CDR3 DNA follows: TGTGCCAGCAGTAAAATAGGCAATGAGCAGTTCTTC. Residues: CASSKIGNEQFF.

V gene TRBV11-1 combines with J gene TRBJ2-2; D is undetermined. CDR1 and CDR2 from the germline V gene are SGHAT and FQDESV (reference sequence). The CDR3 is 14 residues long. V lost 5 bases and J lost 5, with 12 bases in between. The CDR3 DNA sequence: TGTGCCAGCAGCCGCGATTACGAAACCGGGGAGCTGTTTTTT. This encodes CASSRDYETGELFF.

This chain uses TRBV6-2 or TRBV6-3 with TRBJ2-5, with no clear D. This CDR3 has 13 amino acids. Germline V gene lookup returns CDR1 MNHEY and CDR2 SVGEGT. Trimming took 5 bases from V and 5 from J, leaving 12 bases between them. CDR3 residues: CASSKWAEETQYF. The CDR3 DNA sequence: TGTGCCAGCAGTAAATGGGCGGAGGAGACCCAGTACTTC.

This clonotype has just a few counts. The chain couples TRBV6-1 to TRBJ1-2; 7 bases fit TRBD1. This CDR3 is built from 15 residues. Looked up from germline, CDR1 is MNHNS and CDR2 is SASEGT. With V trimmed by 4 bases and J by 4 bases, 9 bases remained unmatched. CDR3 DNA sequence: TGTGCCAGCAGTGTTTGGACAGGACCTTCCTATGGCTACACCTTC. Its protein is CASSVWTGPSYGYTF.

The V call is TRBV2, the J call TRBJ2-1; D not resolved. The CDR3 runs to 15 residues. The germline V gene has CDR1 SNHLY and CDR2 FYNNEI. V shed 6 bases and J shed 6 bases, with 18 bases lying between them. CDR3 region: CASRISAEVFNEQFF. The CDR3 nucleotides are TGTGCCAGCAGAATTAGTGCCGAGGTTTTCAATGAGCAGTTCTTC.

The chain is built from TRBV20-1 and TRBJ2-4; 7 positions agree with TRBD2. Judging by the DNA end, TRBJ2-7 fits better; the J call may be wrong. The germline gives CDR1 DFQATT, CDR2 SNEGSKA (reference sequence). This CDR3 has 12 amino acids. DNA for the CDR3: TGCAGTGCTATTGCGGGGGACTACGAGCAGTACTTC. Translation: CSAIAGDYEQYF.